This T cell receptor (beta chain) was captured by sequencing in a study of technical replicates of blood from a few donors. V dropped 4 bases and J dropped 0 bases, with 12 bases sitting between them. From germline, CDR1 is SGHRS and CDR2 YFSETQ. The CDR3 covers 15 residues. Assay: immunoSEQ multiplex PCR; the TCRdb copy retains only in-frame clones and omits some. The sample records some 13,000 clones, approximately 80% being singletons. Sequenced: PBMCs. This chain joins TRBV5-1 and TRBJ2-3, with D possibly being TRBD2 (6 bases). This receptor was obtained from a human donor in good health. The CDR3 DNA sequence: TGCGCCAGCAGCGCCGGGACTGCTAGCACAGATACGCAGTATTTT. Protein sequence: CASSAGTASTDTQYF.